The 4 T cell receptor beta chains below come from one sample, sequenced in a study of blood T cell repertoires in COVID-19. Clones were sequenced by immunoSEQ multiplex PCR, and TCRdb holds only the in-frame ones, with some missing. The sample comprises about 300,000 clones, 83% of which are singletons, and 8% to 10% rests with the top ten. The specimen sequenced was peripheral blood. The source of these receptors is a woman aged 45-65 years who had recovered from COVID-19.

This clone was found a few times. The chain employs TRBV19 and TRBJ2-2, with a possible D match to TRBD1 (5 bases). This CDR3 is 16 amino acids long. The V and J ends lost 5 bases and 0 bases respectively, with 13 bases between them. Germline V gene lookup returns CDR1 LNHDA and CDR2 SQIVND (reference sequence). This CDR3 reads CASSLRVGANTGELFF. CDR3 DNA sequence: TGTGCCAGTAGTCTAAGGGTAGGGGCGAACACCGGGGAGCTGTTTTTT.

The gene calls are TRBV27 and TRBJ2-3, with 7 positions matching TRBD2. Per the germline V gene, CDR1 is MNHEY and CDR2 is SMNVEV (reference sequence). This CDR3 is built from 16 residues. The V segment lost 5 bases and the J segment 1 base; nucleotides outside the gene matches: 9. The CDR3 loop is CASSPPSRGGTDTQYF. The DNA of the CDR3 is TGTGCCAGCAGTCCCCCCTCACGGGGGGGCACAGATACGCAGTATTTT.

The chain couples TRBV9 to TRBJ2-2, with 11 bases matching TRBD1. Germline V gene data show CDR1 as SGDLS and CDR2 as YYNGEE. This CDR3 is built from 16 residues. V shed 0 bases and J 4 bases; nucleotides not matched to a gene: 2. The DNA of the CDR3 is TGTGCCAGCAGCGTAGTTGGGACAGGGGGCACCGGGGAGCTGTTTTTT. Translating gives CASSVVGTGGTGELFF.

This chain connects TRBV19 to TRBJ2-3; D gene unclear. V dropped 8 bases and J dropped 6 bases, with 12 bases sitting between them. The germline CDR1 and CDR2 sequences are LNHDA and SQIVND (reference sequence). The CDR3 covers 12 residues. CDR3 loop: CASSLSGDTQYF. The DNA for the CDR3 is TGTGCCAGTTCCCTATCCGGGGATACGCAGTATTTT.